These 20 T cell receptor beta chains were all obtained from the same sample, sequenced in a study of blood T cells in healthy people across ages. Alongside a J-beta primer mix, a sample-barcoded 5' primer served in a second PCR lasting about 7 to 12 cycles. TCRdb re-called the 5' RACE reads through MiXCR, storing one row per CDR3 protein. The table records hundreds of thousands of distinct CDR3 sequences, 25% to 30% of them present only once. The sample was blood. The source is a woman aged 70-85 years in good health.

As DNA, the CDR3 is TGTGCCAGCAGCTTAGGGGGGGCAGATACGCAGTATTTT. It specifies CASSLGGADTQYF. The V gene is TRBV7-9, the J gene TRBJ2-3; perhaps TRBD2 as D (6 bases). This CDR3 spans 13 amino acids. Germline lookup yields CDR1 SEHNR and CDR2 FQNEAQ (reference sequence). V dropped 1 base and J dropped 4 bases, with 6 bases sitting between them.

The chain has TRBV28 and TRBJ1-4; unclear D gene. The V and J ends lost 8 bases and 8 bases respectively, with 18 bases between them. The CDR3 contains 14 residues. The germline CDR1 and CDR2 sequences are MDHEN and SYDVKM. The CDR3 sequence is CASVSPGVGEKLFF. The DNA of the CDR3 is TGTGCCAGCGTCTCACCGGGAGTCGGGGAAAAACTGTTTTTT.

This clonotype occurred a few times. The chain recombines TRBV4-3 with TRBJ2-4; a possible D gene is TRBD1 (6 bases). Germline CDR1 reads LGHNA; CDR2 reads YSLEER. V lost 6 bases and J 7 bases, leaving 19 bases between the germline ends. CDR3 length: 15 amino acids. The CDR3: CASSHQNTGSNIQYF. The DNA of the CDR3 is TGCGCCAGCAGTCACCAGAACACAGGGTCCAACATTCAGTACTTC.

The CDR3 DNA sequence: TGTGCCAGCAATTCGGGCCAAGAGACCCAGTACTTC. Amino acids: CASNSGQETQYF. The V call is TRBV6-6, the J call TRBJ2-5; D is uncertain. The ends were cut back, 7 bases at V and 1 base at J, with 7 bases in the middle. The CDR3 extends over 12 amino acids. CDR1 is MNHNY and CDR2 is SVGAGI in the germline V gene (reference sequence).

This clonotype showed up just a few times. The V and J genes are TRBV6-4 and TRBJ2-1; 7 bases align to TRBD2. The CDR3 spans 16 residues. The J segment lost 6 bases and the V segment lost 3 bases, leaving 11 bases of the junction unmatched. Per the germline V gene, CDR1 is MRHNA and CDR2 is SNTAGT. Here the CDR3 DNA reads TGTGCCAGCAGTGAAGTGGCGGGAGAGGGCCCCAATGAGCAGTTCTTC. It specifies CASSEVAGEGPNEQFF.

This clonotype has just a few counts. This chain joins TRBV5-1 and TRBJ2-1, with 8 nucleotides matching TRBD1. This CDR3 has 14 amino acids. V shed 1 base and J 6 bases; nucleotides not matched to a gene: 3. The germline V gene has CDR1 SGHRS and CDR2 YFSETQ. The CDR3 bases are TGCGCCAGCAGCTTGACTACAGGGGGCAATGAGCAGTTCTTC. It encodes CASSLTTGGNEQFF.

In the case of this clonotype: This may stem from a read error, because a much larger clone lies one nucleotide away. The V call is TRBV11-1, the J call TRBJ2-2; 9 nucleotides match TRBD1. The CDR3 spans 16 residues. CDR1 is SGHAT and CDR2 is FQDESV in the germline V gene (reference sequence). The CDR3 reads CASSPTGGEVTGGLFF. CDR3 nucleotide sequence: TGTGCCAGCAGCCCGACAGGGGGGGAAGTCACCGGGGGGCTGTTTTTT.

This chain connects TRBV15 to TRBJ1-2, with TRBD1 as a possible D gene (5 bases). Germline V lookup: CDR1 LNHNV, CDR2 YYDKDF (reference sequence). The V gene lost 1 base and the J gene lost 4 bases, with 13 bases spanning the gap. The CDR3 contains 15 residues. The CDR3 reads CATSRGGGGPYGYTF. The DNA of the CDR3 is TGTGCCACCAGCAGAGGGGGCGGGGGACCCTATGGCTACACCTTC. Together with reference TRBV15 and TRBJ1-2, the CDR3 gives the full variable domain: DAMVIQNPRYQVTQFGKPVTLSCSQTLNHNVMYWYQQKSSQAPKLLFHYYDKDFNNEADTPDNFQSRRPNTSFCFLDIRSPGLGDTAMYLCATSRGGGGPYGYTFGSGTRLTVV.

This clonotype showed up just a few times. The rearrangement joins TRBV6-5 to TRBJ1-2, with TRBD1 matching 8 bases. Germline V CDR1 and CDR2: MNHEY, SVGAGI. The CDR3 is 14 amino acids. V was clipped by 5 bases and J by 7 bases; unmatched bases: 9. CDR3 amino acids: CASSRDRTGRGYTF. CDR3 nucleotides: TGTGCCAGCAGTCGGGACCGGACAGGGCGTGGCTACACCTTC.

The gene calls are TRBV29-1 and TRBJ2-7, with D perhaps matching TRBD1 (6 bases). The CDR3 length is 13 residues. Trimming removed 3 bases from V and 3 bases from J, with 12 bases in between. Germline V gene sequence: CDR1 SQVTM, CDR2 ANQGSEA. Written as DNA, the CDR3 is TGCAGCGTTGAGCAAGGACAGCGCTACGAGCAGTACTTC. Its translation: CSVEQGQRYEQYF.

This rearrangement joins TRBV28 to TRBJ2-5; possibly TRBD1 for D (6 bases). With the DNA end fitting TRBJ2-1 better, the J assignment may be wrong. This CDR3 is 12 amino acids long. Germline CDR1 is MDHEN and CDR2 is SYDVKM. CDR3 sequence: CASSLSRGDQFF. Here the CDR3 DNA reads TGTGCCAGCAGTTTATCCAGGGGCGACCAGTTCTTC.

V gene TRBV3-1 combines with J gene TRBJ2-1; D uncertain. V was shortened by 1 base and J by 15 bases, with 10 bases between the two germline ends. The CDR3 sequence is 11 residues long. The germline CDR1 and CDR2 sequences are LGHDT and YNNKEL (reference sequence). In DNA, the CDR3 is TGTGCCAGCAGCCAAGGGGTAGGGTGGTTCTTC. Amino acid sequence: CASSQGVGWFF.

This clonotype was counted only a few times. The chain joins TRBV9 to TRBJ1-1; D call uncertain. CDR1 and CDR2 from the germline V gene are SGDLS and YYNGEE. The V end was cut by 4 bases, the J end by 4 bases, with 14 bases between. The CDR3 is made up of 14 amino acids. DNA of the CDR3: TGTGCCAGCAGCCCCCAAGGACGTGGCACTGAAGCTTTCTTT. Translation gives CASSPQGRGTEAFF.

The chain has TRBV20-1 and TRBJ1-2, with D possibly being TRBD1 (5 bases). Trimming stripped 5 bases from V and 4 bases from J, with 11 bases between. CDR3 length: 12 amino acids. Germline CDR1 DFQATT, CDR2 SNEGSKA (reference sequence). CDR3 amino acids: CSASVRGYGYTF. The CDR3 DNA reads TGCAGTGCTTCTGTAAGGGGCTATGGCTACACCTTC.

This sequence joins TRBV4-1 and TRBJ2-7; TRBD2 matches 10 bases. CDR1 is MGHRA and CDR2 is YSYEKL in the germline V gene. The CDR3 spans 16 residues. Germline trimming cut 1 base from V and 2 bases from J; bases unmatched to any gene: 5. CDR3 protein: CASSQGTSGIAYEQYF. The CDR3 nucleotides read TGCGCCAGCAGCCAAGGTACTAGCGGGATCGCCTACGAGCAGTACTTC.

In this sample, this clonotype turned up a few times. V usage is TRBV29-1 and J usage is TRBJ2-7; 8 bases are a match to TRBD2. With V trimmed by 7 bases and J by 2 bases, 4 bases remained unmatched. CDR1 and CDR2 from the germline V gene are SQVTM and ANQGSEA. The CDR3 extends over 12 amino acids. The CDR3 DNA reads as TGCAGCGCGACTAGCGTGGCCTACGAGCAGTACTTC. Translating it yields CSATSVAYEQYF.

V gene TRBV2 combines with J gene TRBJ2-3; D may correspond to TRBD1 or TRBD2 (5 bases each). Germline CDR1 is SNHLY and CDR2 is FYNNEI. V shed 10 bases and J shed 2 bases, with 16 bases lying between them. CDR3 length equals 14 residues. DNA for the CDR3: TGTGCCAATCTCCGGGACCGGTACACAGATACGCAGTATTTT. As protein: CANLRDRYTDTQYF.

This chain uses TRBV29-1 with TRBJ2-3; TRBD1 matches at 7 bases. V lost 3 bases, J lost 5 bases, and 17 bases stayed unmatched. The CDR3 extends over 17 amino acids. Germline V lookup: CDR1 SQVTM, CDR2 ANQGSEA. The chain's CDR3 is CSVDAPQGEILRDTQYF. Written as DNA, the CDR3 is TGCAGCGTTGACGCACCCCAGGGGGAGATTCTCAGAGATACGCAGTATTTT.

This chain's CDR3 is CSVTGTQSSTDTQYF. The DNA of the CDR3 is TGCAGCGTTACCGGGACTCAATCTAGCACAGATACGCAGTATTTT. V and J are TRBV29-1 and TRBJ2-3, with TRBD2 as a possible D gene (6 bases). The CDR3 length is 15 residues. The ends were cut back, 5 bases at V and 0 bases at J, with 15 bases in the middle. Per the germline V gene, CDR1 is SQVTM and CDR2 is ANQGSEA.

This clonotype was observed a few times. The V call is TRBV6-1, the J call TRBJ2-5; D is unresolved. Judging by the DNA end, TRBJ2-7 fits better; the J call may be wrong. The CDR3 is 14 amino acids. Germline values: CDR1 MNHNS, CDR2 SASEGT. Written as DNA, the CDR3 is TGTGCCAGCAGTGAAGTGGCCGTTCCATACGAGCAGTACTTC. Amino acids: CASSEVAVPYEQYF.